The present TCR beta chain was sequenced within a study of blood T cell repertoires in COVID-19. Study overall: Acute-phase and convalescent COVID-19 samples originated in the United States, Italy and Spain. Sources were T cells, B-cell-depleted T cells, or PBMCs; the material itself was cDNA or gDNA.

Those who participated ranged in age from roughly 18 to 90 years and resided in 24 US areas. Germline V gives CDR1 MGHRA, CDR2 YSYEKL. V was cut by 1 base and J by 5 bases, with 23 bases left in between. This CDR3 has 18 amino acids. Original data processing: By means of reference gene primer amplification, nucleated cell counts were estimated. Repertoires were generated with immunoSEQ multiplex PCR, while TCRdb's copy carries only in-frame clones and drops some. V, J and clone size were drawn from that table, and D and trimming were deduced from the DNA. The sample includes about 300,000 clones, about 90% of them seen just once.

Sequences were obtained from PBMCs or T cells enriched from blood (not recorded which). The receptor was isolated from a woman aged 18-35 years with acute COVID-19. The chain combines TRBV4-1 with TRBJ1-2; D is ambiguous. In nucleotides, the CDR3 is TGCGCCAGCAGCCAAGCTCTTTTTTTTGGGCAGAGAAGATATGGCTACACCTTC. Translated, it gives CASSQALFFGQRRYGYTF.